The entry that follows covers one T cell receptor (beta chain) sequence. What it binds is not known. This CDR3 has 16 residues. Per the germline V gene, CDR1 is SGHRS and CDR2 is YFSETQ. Germline trimming cut 4 bases from V and 5 bases from J; bases unmatched to any gene: 10. Using immunoSEQ multiplex PCR, the repertoire was profiled, and TCRdb retains in-frame clones only, with some absent. The repertoire includes 84,000 or so clones, over 80% of them detected once, and nearly 0.8% sits in the top ten. This specimen comes from a study of memory CD4+ T cells and cytomegalovirus serostatus. Whole-study context: This sample comes from healthy Belgian adults, 9 CMV seropositive, approximately 23 seronegative. Study-wide findings and caveats: Of under 200 reported CMV TCRbeta sequences, around 62 were found in memory CD4+ repertoires. The CMV-associated TCR signature appears largely within the CD4+ memory repertoire.

Single viable CD3+CD4+CD8-CD45RO+ cells were sorted as the memory CD4+ T cells. This receptor was obtained from an adult in good health and CMV-seronegative. The chain couples TRBV5-1 to TRBJ2-2, with 8 bases identical to TRBD2. The sample consisted of memory CD4+ T cells from blood. The CDR3 spells CASSVGPAGETGELFF. CDR3 DNA sequence: TGCGCCAGCAGCGTCGGACCAGCGGGGGAGACCGGGGAGCTGTTTTTT. Supplemented by reference TRBV5-1 and TRBJ2-2, the full variable domain reads KAGVTQTPRYLIKTRGQQVTLSCSPISGHRSVSWYQQTPGQGLQFLFEYFSETQRNKGNFPGRFSGRQFSNSRSEMNVSTLELGDSALYLCASSVGPAGETGELFFGEGSRLTVL.